These T cell receptor beta chains were read from a single sample in a study of neurological immune-mediated disorders. TCRdb redid the calling of the 5' RACE reads with MiXCR, one entry per CDR3 protein. Seen here are 55,000 to 75,000 distinct CDR3 sequences, 2% to 2.5% observed once, and the top ten hold approximately 3%. Sequences were obtained from PBMCs. All receptors come from a man aged 45 to 65 with multiple sclerosis. Each CDR3 is given with its conserved first and last residue.

TRBV12-3/TRBV12-4	TRBJ1-5	CASSRMPGQGNQPQHF
TRBV5-1	TRBJ2-7	CASSLGQTSYEQYF
TRBV5-1	TRBJ2-7	CASSRDRGKREQYF
TRBV6-1	TRBJ2-7	CASSPIEGNYEQYF
TRBV18	TRBJ2-4	CASSPGHHQYF
TRBV20-1	TRBJ2-1	CSAREPRGVGQFF
TRBV20-1	TRBJ2-1	CSARELAPVYNEQFF
TRBV20-1	TRBJ2-7	CSATSLGGSYEQYF
TRBV5-5	TRBJ2-3	CASSFGQNTDTQYF
TRBV27	TRBJ1-2	CASSSSRQAGGGYTF
TRBV7-8	TRBJ1-5	CASSLVSRGTSNQPQHF
TRBV20-1	TRBJ2-1	CSAKDLVGNEQFF
TRBV6-2/TRBV6-3	TRBJ2-2	CASRGSGVHTGELFF
TRBV6-1	TRBJ1-5	CASTPAGQPQHF